The 18 T cell receptor beta chains reported below all come from one sample, sequenced in a study of cytomegalovirus exposure and HLA in healthy donors. PCR employed 60 Vbeta and 13 Jbeta primers. The assay was immunoSEQ multiplex PCR, and TCRdb's table has in-frame clones only and misses some. This sample has about 120,000 clones, with about 80% found just once. Specimen: PBMCs. The receptors shown here come from a man between 50 and 59 years old in good health and CMV-seropositive.

The rearrangement uses TRBV7-9 and TRBJ1-4; D possibly corresponds to TRBD1 (6 bases). CDR1 and CDR2 from the germline V gene are SEHNR and FQNEAQ (reference sequence). This CDR3 has 16 residues. V lost 5 bases and J 5 bases, leaving 18 bases between the germline ends. This CDR3 reads CASSPGTTTYNEKLFF. In nucleotides, the CDR3 is TGTGCCAGCAGCCCGGGGACAACCACCTACAATGAAAAACTGTTTTTT.

The chain uses TRBV5-8 and TRBJ1-4; D remains ambiguous. V lost 5 bases and J lost 10, with 21 bases in between. The CDR3 spans 15 residues. Germline CDR1 SGHTS, CDR2 YDEGEE. CDR3 sequence: CASRGGLSKAGKLFF. CDR3 coding DNA: TGTGCCAGCAGGGGCGGACTCTCGAAAGCAGGAAAACTGTTTTTT.

This clone occurred once. CDR3 in amino acids: CASSFRTGLGEKLFF. The CDR3 nucleotides read TGTGCCAGCAGCTTTCGGACAGGGTTGGGTGAAAAACTGTTTTTT. The V call is TRBV5-8, the J call TRBJ1-4; 8 positions agree with TRBD1. The CDR3 loop spans 15 amino acids. The V and J ends lost 2 bases and 7 bases, in that order; junction bases with no gene match: 7. The germline gives CDR1 SGHTS, CDR2 YDEGEE.

This clone was counted a single time. The V and J genes are TRBV5-1 and TRBJ2-5, with TRBD1 matching 9 bases. Germline lookup yields CDR1 SGHRS and CDR2 YFSETQ. Germline trimming cut 3 bases from V and 5 bases from J; bases unmatched to any gene: 8. The CDR3 sequence is 15 residues long. CDR3 residues: CASSSTGGSQETQYF. The CDR3 region has the DNA TGCGCCAGCAGCTCAACAGGGGGCTCCCAGGAGACCCAGTACTTC. Drawing the rest from reference TRBV5-1 and TRBJ2-5, the complete variable domain is KAGVTQTPRYLIKTRGQQVTLSCSPISGHRSVSWYQQTPGQGLQFLFEYFSETQRNKGNFPGRFSGRQFSNSRSEMNVSTLELGDSALYLCASSSTGGSQETQYFGPGTRLLVL.

The rearrangement joins TRBV30 to TRBJ2-3; possible D gene TRBD2, 5 bases. Trimming cost V 3 bases and J 2 bases, with 12 bases left between them. The length of the CDR3 is 14 residues. Germline assignment: CDR1 GTSNPN and CDR2 SVGIG (reference sequence). Written as DNA, the CDR3 is TGTGCCTGGAGGGGGAGTGGGTCCACAGATACGCAGTATTTT. This codes for CAWRGSGSTDTQYF.

This chain links TRBV7-6 with TRBJ2-3; D remains ambiguous. The germline V gene has CDR1 SGHVS and CDR2 FNYEAQ. This CDR3 has 15 residues. V was clipped by 1 base and J by 1 base, with 9 bases between them. CDR3 region: CASSLGGTRTDTQYF. For the CDR3, the DNA is TGTGCCAGCAGCTTAGGAGGAACTCGCACAGATACGCAGTATTTT.

V gene TRBV5-1 combines with J gene TRBJ2-5; TRBD2 might be the D (5 bases). With 7 bases removed from V and 0 bases from J, the gap between germline ends came to 10 bases. Germline V lookup: CDR1 SGHRS, CDR2 YFSETQ. The CDR3 loop spans 13 amino acids. The CDR3 sequence is CASGGLYQETQYF. The CDR3 DNA is TGCGCCAGCGGTGGACTGTACCAAGAGACCCAGTACTTC. Full variable domain (remainder filled in from reference TRBV5-1 and TRBJ2-5): KAGVTQTPRYLIKTRGQQVTLSCSPISGHRSVSWYQQTPGQGLQFLFEYFSETQRNKGNFPGRFSGRQFSNSRSEMNVSTLELGDSALYLCASGGLYQETQYFGPGTRLLVL.

The V call is TRBV10-3, the J call TRBJ2-5; tentative D call: TRBD2 (6 bases). The CDR3 contains 12 residues. V dropped 6 bases and J dropped 4 bases, with 9 bases sitting between them. CDR1 and CDR2 from the germline V gene are ENHRY and SYGVKD. The CDR3 region has the DNA TGTGCCATCAGCGGGAGCCGAGAGACCCAGTACTTC. This sequence encodes CAISGSRETQYF.

V is TRBV4-2 and J is TRBJ1-2; D is unresolved. Trimming removed 1 base at V and 4 bases at J, with 7 bases between. CDR1 is LGHNA and CDR2 is YNFKEQ in the germline V gene. The CDR3 length is 13 residues. CDR3 bases: TGTGCCAGCAGCCAAGGGGCCGGCTATGGCTACACCTTC. It encodes CASSQGAGYGYTF.

The J gene is TRBJ2-5, the V gene TRBV10-2; the D gene is possibly TRBD1 (6 bases). Germline CDR1 reads WSHSY; CDR2 reads SAAADI. This CDR3 region has 15 residues. V was trimmed by 2 bases and J by 7 bases, leaving 17 bases between them. Written as DNA, the CDR3 is TGCGCCAGCAGTGAGCTGGTACAGGGCCGGGGGACCCAGTACTTC. Protein: CASSELVQGRGTQYF.

This clone was found a few times. The genes are TRBV6-5 and TRBJ1-2; TRBD1 is a possible D gene (5 bases). The ends were cut back, 6 bases at V and 5 bases at J, with 19 bases in the middle. The CDR3 consists of 15 residues. Germline loops: CDR1 MNHEY, CDR2 SVGAGI. CDR3 nucleotides: TGTGCCAGCAGCCCCCTGGAAGGGTCAGGGTATGGCTACACCTTC. Translated: CASSPLEGSGYGYTF.

The chain joins TRBV5-1 to TRBJ1-2, with TRBD1 as a possible D gene (5 bases). The germline CDR1 and CDR2 sequences are SGHRS and YFSETQ. The CDR3 is 14 amino acids. The germline V and J ends were trimmed by 4 bases and 3 bases, with 13 bases remaining between them. As DNA, the CDR3 is TGCGCCAGCAGCGGGAGGGGCCCTGACTATGGCTACACCTTC. Translating it yields CASSGRGPDYGYTF.

The CDR3 coding sequence is TGTGCCAGTAGTATCCTGGCCCCGGGGGGGCAGACCAACATTCAGTACTTC. Encoded protein: CASSILAPGGQTNIQYF. This chain connects TRBV19 to TRBJ2-4, with 8 nucleotides matching TRBD2. This CDR3 region has 17 residues. The J segment lost 7 bases and the V segment lost 3 bases, leaving 14 bases of the junction unmatched. The V gene's germline CDR1 is LNHDA and CDR2 SQIVND (reference sequence).

The chain carries TRBV9 and TRBJ2-3; TRBD1 might be the D (5 bases). Germline CDR1 SGDLS, CDR2 YYNGEE. The CDR3 contains 15 residues. Trimming removed 0 bases from V and 5 bases from J, with 13 bases in between. The CDR3, as DNA: TGTGCCAGCAGCGTAGGGGGCCCAACTGGAGATACGCAGTATTTT. Protein: CASSVGGPTGDTQYF.

The chain is built from TRBV27 and TRBJ2-3, with D unclear. The germline V and J ends were trimmed by 8 bases and 3 bases, with 21 bases remaining between them. The CDR3 totals 16 residues. The V gene's germline CDR1 is MNHEY and CDR2 SMNVEV (reference sequence). The CDR3 DNA follows: TGTGCCAGCCGTCGAGGCCCCACGAGTTCTACAGATACGCAGTATTTT. Translation: CASRRGPTSSTDTQYF.

This clone turned up a few times. The chain is built from TRBV21-1 and TRBJ2-3; the table assigns TRBD1, which was not confirmed against the DNA. TRBV21-1 is a documented pseudogene. The CDR3 contains 16 residues. The CDR3 is CASVLPGQGAPDTQYF. The CDR3 nucleotides read TGTGCCAGCGTTCTTCCGGGACAGGGGGCACCAGATACGCAGTATTTT.

This chain links TRBV7-9 with TRBJ2-5; maybe TRBD2 (7 bases). This CDR3 is built from 15 residues. Deletions cut 2 bases from V and 2 bases from J, with 12 bases between. Germline assignment: CDR1 SEHNR and CDR2 FQNEAQ (reference sequence). CDR3 region: CASSLMEGGQETQYF. Written as DNA, the CDR3 is TGTGCCAGCAGCTTAATGGAGGGGGGGCAAGAGACCCAGTACTTC.

The genes are TRBV6-6 and TRBJ2-7; 8 nucleotides align to TRBD1. CDR1 and CDR2 (germline): MNHNY, SVGAGI (reference sequence). This CDR3 is built from 16 residues. V lost 7 bases and J lost 3; bases outside the gene matches: 14. CDR3 amino acids: CASTDSGAGGSYEQYF. The CDR3 DNA follows: TGTGCCAGCACCGACTCGGGTGCAGGGGGCAGCTACGAGCAGTACTTC.